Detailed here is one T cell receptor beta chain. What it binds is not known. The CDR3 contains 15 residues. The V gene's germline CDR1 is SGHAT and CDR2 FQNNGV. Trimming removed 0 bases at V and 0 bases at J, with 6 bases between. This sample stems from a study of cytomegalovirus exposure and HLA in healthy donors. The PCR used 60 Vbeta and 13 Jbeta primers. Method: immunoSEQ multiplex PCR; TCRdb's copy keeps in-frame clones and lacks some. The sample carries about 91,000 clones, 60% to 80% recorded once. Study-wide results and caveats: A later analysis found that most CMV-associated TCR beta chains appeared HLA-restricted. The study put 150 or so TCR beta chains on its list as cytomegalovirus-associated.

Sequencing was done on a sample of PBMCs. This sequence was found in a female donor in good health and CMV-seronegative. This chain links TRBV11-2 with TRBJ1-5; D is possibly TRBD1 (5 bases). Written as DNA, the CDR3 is TGTGCCAGCAGCTTAGAAGACAGTAGCAATCAGCCCCAGCATTTT. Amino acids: CASSLEDSSNQPQHF.